Below are 17 T cell receptor beta chains sequenced from a single sample in a study of cytomegalovirus exposure and HLA in healthy donors. The PCR contained 60 Vbeta and 13 Jbeta primers. Generated by immunoSEQ multiplex PCR, the TCRdb table keeps only in-frame clones and is missing some. The top ten hold about 2.6% of the sample, which has 120,000 to 150,000 clones, roughly 80% seen once. The sample taken for sequencing was PBMCs. These receptors were taken from a boy younger than 10 in good health and CMV-seronegative.

This chain uses TRBV10-3 with TRBJ2-5; TRBD2 agrees at 8 bases. Germline-derived CDR1 and CDR2 are ENHRY and SYGVKD. This CDR3 has 13 residues. The V gene end was trimmed by 6 bases and the J gene end by 2 bases; junction bases not matched to a gene: 2. The CDR3 region is CAIRGTSQETQYF. CDR3 sequence (DNA): TGTGCCATCAGAGGGACTAGTCAAGAGACCCAGTACTTC.

The chain has TRBV7-3 and TRBJ1-1; D not certain. This CDR3 is built from 13 residues. CDR1 is SGHTA, CDR2 FQGTGA, per germline. V lost 4 bases and J lost 5, with 11 bases in between. The CDR3 sequence is CASSSGQSTEAFF. For the CDR3, the DNA is TGTGCCAGCAGCTCGGGTCAATCAACTGAAGCTTTCTTT.

The chain carries TRBV7-3 and TRBJ2-1; 7 bases are a match to TRBD1. V lost 5 bases to trimming and J lost 4 bases; unmatched junction nucleotides: 5. CDR1 and CDR2 from the germline V gene are SGHTA and FQGTGA. The CDR3 loop spans 14 amino acids. CDR3 nucleotide sequence: TGTGCCAGCAGCCGAAGGGACAGTTACAATGAGCAGTTCTTC. This translates into CASSRRDSYNEQFF.

The rearrangement joins TRBV7-2 to TRBJ2-7; 7 nucleotides match TRBD2. The CDR3 has 13 amino acids. Germline V gene sequence: CDR1 SGHTA, CDR2 FQGNSA. V shed 5 bases and J 3 bases; nucleotides not matched to a gene: 4. The CDR3 sequence: CASSGASGYEQYF. The CDR3 region has the DNA TGTGCCAGCAGCGGGGCTAGCGGCTACGAGCAGTACTTC.

The chain combines TRBV29-1 with TRBJ1-1; D unresolved. This CDR3 has 11 residues. V gave up 7 bases and J gave up 4 bases, with 10 bases separating them. CDR1 is SQVTM, CDR2 ANQGSEA, per germline. The CDR3 region is CSAQEATEAFF. The CDR3 DNA follows: TGCAGCGCTCAGGAGGCCACTGAAGCTTTCTTT.

This rearrangement joins TRBV4-1 to TRBJ1-6; a weak D match, TRBD1 (6 bases). This CDR3 spans 18 amino acids. The germline V gene has CDR1 MGHRA and CDR2 YSYEKL. Trimming left V 1 base short and J 10 bases short, with 23 bases between. The CDR3 DNA sequence: TGCGCCAGCAGCCAAGCCGGCCCTCGCGGGGGGGCGAGGTCACCCCTCCACTTT. Translated, it gives CASSQAGPRGGARSPLHF.

This chain joins TRBV5-1 and TRBJ2-2; D is undetermined. Germline CDR1 is SGHRS and CDR2 is YFSETQ. The V end lost 0 bases, the J end lost 1 base, and 10 bases lay between the germline ends. The CDR3 runs 16 residues. CDR3 residues: CASSLDASRNTGELFF. Written as DNA, the CDR3 is TGCGCCAGCAGCTTGGACGCCTCGAGGAACACCGGGGAGCTGTTTTTT.

CDR3 sequence (DNA): TGTGCCAGCAGCTTTAGTATTGGGACAGTCTCCTACGAGCAGTACTTC. Translation gives CASSFSIGTVSYEQYF. V is TRBV7-9 and J is TRBJ2-5, with 7 bases that match TRBD1. The J call may be in error: the DNA end matches TRBJ2-7 better. The CDR3 is made up of 16 amino acids. Germline CDR1 SEHNR, CDR2 FQNEAQ (reference sequence).

This chain joins TRBV11-3 and TRBJ1-2; maybe TRBD1 (5 bases). V was cut by 5 bases and J by 4 bases, with 17 bases left in between. The CDR3 loop spans 15 amino acids. The germline V gene encodes CDR1 SGHNT and CDR2 YENEEA. The CDR3 DNA is TGTGCCAGCAGCCCAACGGGAGCCAGGGTCTATGGCTACACCTTC. This sequence encodes CASSPTGARVYGYTF.

This chain uses TRBV27 with TRBJ1-5, with TRBD1 as a possible D gene (5 bases). This CDR3 contains 13 residues. From germline, CDR1 is MNHEY and CDR2 SMNVEV (reference sequence). Between the trimmed V and J ends, which lost 6 bases and 4 bases, there was a span of 10 bases. The CDR3 sequence is CASSLHRNQPQHF. CDR3 bases: TGTGCCAGCAGCCTTCACAGGAATCAGCCCCAGCATTTT.

The chain employs TRBV5-1 and TRBJ1-6; 7 bases align to TRBD1. Germline CDR1 and CDR2: SGHRS and YFSETQ. The V and J ends lost 4 bases and 7 bases, in that order; junction bases with no gene match: 5. The CDR3 length is 14 residues. This CDR3 is CASSQGQTNSPLHF. CDR3 bases: TGCGCCAGCAGCCAGGGACAGACGAATTCACCCCTCCACTTT.

The V and J genes are TRBV6-6 and TRBJ1-2; TRBD1 might be the D (5 bases). The CDR3 length is 14 residues. The V end was cut by 0 bases, the J end by 7 bases, with 12 bases between. Germline-derived CDR1 and CDR2 are MNHNY and SVGAGI (reference sequence). The CDR3 reads CASSYSGGAGGYTF. The CDR3, as DNA: TGTGCCAGCAGTTACTCAGGAGGGGCTGGTGGCTACACCTTC.

The chain uses TRBV6-1 and TRBJ2-2, with TRBD2 identical over 11 bases. The V gene end was trimmed by 4 bases and the J gene end by 2 bases; junction bases not matched to a gene: 9. The CDR3 runs 18 residues. Germline CDR1 and CDR2: MNHNS and SASEGT. CDR3 bases: TGTGCCAGCAGTGGCGGCGGTAGCGGGAGGGCCAACACCGGGGAGCTGTTTTTT. Protein: CASSGGGSGRANTGELFF.

The V call is TRBV13, the J call TRBJ2-2; D may be TRBD1 (5 bases). The CDR3 covers 13 residues. V was shortened by 2 bases and J by 4 bases, with 5 bases between the two germline ends. CDR1 is PRHDT and CDR2 is FYEKMQ in the germline V gene (reference sequence). CDR3 region: CASSLQGTGELFF. The CDR3 DNA follows: TGTGCCAGCAGCTTACAGGGCACCGGGGAGCTGTTTTTT.

The V call is TRBV15, the J call TRBJ2-2; possible D gene TRBD2, 6 bases. CDR1 is LNHNV, CDR2 YYDKDF, per germline (reference sequence). The CDR3 runs 16 residues. V gave up 8 bases and J gave up 6 bases, with 22 bases separating them. In nucleotides, the CDR3 is TGTGCCACCGGGGGAGAGGGACTTCCTCTCTCCGGGGAGCTGTTTTTT. Its protein is CATGGEGLPLSGELFF.

On this clone itself: At one of its ends the junction is not consistent with the germline gene, which may arise from a read error. This chain uses TRBV2 with TRBJ1-6; possibly TRBD1 for D (6 bases). In germline, CDR1 is SNHLY, CDR2 FYNNEI. The CDR3 contains 11 residues. The CDR3 region is CASSQGGQRRF. For the CDR3, the DNA is TGTGCCAGCAGTCAAGGGGGGCAGCGGCGATTT.

This sequence joins TRBV2 and TRBJ1-4; 11 bases map to TRBD1. Per the germline V gene, CDR1 is SNHLY and CDR2 is FYNNEI. Trimming removed 5 bases from V and 0 bases from J; junction bases left unmatched: 11. The CDR3 is made up of 19 amino acids. CDR3 protein: CASSTVWTGGLSTNEKLFF. The CDR3 region has the DNA TGTGCCAGCAGTACAGTATGGACAGGGGGCCTATCAACTAATGAAAAACTGTTTTTT. Full variable domain (outside the CDR3, taken from reference TRBV2 and TRBJ1-4): EPEVTQTPSHQVTQMGQEVILRCVPISNHLYFYWYRQILGQKVEFLVSFYNNEISEKSEIFDDQFSVERPDGSNFTLKIRSTKLEDSAMYFCASSTVWTGGLSTNEKLFFGSGTQLSVL.